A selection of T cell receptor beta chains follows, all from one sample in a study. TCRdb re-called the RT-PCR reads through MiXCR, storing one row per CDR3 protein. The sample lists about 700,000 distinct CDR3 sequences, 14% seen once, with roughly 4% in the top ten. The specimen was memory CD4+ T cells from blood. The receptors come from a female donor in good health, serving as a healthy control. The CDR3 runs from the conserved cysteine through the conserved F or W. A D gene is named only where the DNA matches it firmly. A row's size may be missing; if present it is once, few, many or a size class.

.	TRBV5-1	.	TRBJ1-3	CASSLPRDTGLNTIYF	TGCGCCAGCAGCTTGCCCCGGGACACGGGCTTGAACACCATATATTTT
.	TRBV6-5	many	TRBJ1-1	CASRGQRGNTEAFF	TGTGCCAGCAGAGGGCAAAGGGGGAACACTGAAGCTTTCTTT
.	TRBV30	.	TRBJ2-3	CAWSVGGSTDTQYF	TGTGCCTGGAGTGTAGGCGGGAGCACAGATACGCAGTATTTT
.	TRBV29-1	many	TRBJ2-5	CSVAQDLITF	TGCAGCGTTGCCCAGGACTTGATAACATTC
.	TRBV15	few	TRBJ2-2	CATSRDHGGELFF	TGTGCCACCAGCAGAGATCATGGCGGGGAGCTGTTTTTT
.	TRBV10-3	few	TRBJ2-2	CAIKEAGTTGELFF	TGTGCCATCAAAGAGGCGGGAACCACCGGGGAGCTGTTTTTT
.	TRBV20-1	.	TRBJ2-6	CSARGWGDGYSGANVLTF	TGCAGTGCTAGAGGGTGGGGGGACGGCTACTCTGGGGCCAACGTCCTGACTTTC
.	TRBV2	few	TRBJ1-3	CASSDSGQGAGNTIYF	TGTGCCAGCAGTGATTCGGGGCAGGGAGCCGGAAACACCATATATTTT
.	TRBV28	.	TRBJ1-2	CASSYSVYGYTF	TGTGCCAGCAGTTATTCGGTCTATGGCTACACCTTC
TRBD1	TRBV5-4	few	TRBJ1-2	CASSPGTGEGYGYTF	TGTGCCAGCAGCCCAGGGACAGGTGAGGGATATGGCTACACCTTC
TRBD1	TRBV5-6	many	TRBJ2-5	CASSLDREIQSQETQYF	TGTGCCAGCAGCCTCGACAGGGAAATCCAATCCCAAGAGACCCAGTACTTC
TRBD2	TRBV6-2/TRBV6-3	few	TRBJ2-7	CASSSGLAGVRGEEQYF	TGTGCCAGCAGTTCGGGACTAGCGGGAGTTCGGGGTGAAGAGCAGTACTTC
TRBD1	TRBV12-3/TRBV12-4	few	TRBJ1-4	CASSPLRDSNEKLFF	TGTGCCAGCAGCCCCCTGCGGGACAGCAATGAAAAACTGTTTTTT
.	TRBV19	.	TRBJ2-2	CASSIPAGASTGELFF	TGTGCCAGTAGTATCCCTGCAGGGGCTAGCACCGGGGAGCTGTTTTTT
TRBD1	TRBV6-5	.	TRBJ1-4	CASSRDRAGEKLFF	TGTGCCAGCAGTCGAGACAGGGCTGGAGAAAAACTGTTTTTT
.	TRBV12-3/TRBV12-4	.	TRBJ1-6	CASSVLNNSPLHF	TGTGCCAGCAGTGTCCTTAATAATTCACCCCTCCACTTT
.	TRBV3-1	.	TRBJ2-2	CASSQGPIGELFF	TGTGCCAGCAGCCAAGGTCCCATCGGGGAGCTGTTTTTT
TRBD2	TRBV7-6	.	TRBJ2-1	CASSSLAGAPYNEQFF	TGTGCCAGCAGCTCCCTAGCGGGAGCGCCTTACAATGAGCAGTTCTTC
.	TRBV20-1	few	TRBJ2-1	CSAGRGNEQFF	TGCAGTGCCGGAAGGGGCAATGAGCAGTTCTTC
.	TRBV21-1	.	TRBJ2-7	CASSMHAGTSGGGSYEQYF	TGTGCCAGCAGCATGCACGCCGGGACTAGCGGGGGGGGTTCCTACGAGCAGTACTTC
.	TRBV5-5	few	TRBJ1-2	CASSLVTVATHGYTF	TGTGCCAGCAGCTTGGTCACCGTCGCAACCCATGGCTACACCTTC
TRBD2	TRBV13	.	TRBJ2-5	CASSSSSPGTSGGEQETQYF	TGTGCCAGCAGCTCCTCCTCCCCTGGGACTAGCGGGGGGGAACAAGAGACCCAGTACTTC
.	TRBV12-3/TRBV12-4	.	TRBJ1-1	CASSLLRRDEAFF	TGTGCCAGCAGTTTATTGCGGCGGGACGAAGCTTTCTTT
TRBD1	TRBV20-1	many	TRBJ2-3	CSAPPGQGAVNTQYF	TGCAGTGCCCCACCGGGACAGGGGGCGGTGAATACGCAGTATTTT
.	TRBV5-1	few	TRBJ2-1	CASSPESSYNEQFF	TGCGCCAGCAGTCCAGAGAGCTCCTACAATGAGCAGTTCTTC
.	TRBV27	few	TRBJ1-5	CASSVRETQPQHF	TGTGCCAGCAGTGTTCGCGAGACCCAGCCCCAGCATTTT
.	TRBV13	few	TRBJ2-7	CASSSDRGTGSYEQYF	TGTGCCAGCAGCTCGGATAGGGGGACGGGGTCCTACGAGCAGTACTTC
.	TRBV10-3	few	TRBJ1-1	CAISEIGQFEAFF	TGTGCCATCAGTGAGATCGGTCAGTTTGAAGCTTTCTTT
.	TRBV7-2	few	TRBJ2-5	CASSPRPREETQYF	TGTGCCAGCAGCCCCCGCCCGCGGGAAGAGACCCAGTACTTC
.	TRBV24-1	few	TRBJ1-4	CATSDLFGRLFF	TGTGCCACCAGTGATTTGTTTGGCAGGCTGTTTTTT
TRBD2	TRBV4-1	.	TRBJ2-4	CASSQEPGTSGYGGAKNIQYF	TGCGCCAGCAGCCAAGAACCCGGGACTAGCGGGTACGGGGGAGCCAAAAACATTCAGTACTTC
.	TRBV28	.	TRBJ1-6	CASIEGQGSPLHF	TGTGCCAGCATCGAGGGACAAGGTTCACCCCTCCACTTT
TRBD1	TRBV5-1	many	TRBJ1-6	CASSRNGQGSNSPLHF	TGCGCCAGCAGCCGTAACGGACAGGGCAGCAATTCACCCCTCCACTTT
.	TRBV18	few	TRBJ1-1	CASSPRPRADETEAFF	TGTGCCAGCTCACCACGCCCCAGGGCCGATGAGACTGAAGCTTTCTTT
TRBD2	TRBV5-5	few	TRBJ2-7	CASSRGGPGLSYEQYF	TGTGCCAGCAGCCGGGGGGGACCGGGACTTTCCTACGAGCAGTACTTC
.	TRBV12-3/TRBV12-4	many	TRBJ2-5	CASSLITGDQETQYF	TGTGCCAGCAGTTTGATAACGGGGGATCAAGAGACCCAGTACTTC
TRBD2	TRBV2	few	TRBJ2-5	CASSGLAGTETQYF	TGTGCCAGCAGCGGATTAGCGGGGACGGAGACCCAGTACTTC
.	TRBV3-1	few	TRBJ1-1	CASRGAGMTEAFF	TGTGCCAGCAGGGGGGCCGGGATGACTGAAGCTTTCTTT
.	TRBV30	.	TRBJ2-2	CAWAQGNTGELFF	TGTGCCTGGGCACAGGGGAACACCGGGGAGCTGTTTTTT
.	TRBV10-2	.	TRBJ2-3	CASSRTMRADTQYF	TGCGCCAGCAGTCGGACCATGAGGGCAGATACGCAGTATTTT
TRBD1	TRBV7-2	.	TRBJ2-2	CASSLVDRGRTGELFF	TGTGCCAGCAGCTTAGTCGACAGGGGGCGCACCGGGGAGCTGTTTTTT